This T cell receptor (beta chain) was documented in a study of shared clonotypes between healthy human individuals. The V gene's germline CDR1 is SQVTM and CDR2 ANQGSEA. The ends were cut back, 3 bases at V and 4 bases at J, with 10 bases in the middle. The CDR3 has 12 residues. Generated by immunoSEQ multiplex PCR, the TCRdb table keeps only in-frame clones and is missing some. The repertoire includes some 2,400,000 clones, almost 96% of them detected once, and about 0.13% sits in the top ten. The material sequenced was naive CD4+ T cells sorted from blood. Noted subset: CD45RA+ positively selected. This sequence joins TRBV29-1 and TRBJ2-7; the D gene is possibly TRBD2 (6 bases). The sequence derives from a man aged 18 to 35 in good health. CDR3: CSVDVAGYEQYF. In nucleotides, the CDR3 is TGCAGCGTTGACGTCGCGGGGTACGAGCAGTACTTC.